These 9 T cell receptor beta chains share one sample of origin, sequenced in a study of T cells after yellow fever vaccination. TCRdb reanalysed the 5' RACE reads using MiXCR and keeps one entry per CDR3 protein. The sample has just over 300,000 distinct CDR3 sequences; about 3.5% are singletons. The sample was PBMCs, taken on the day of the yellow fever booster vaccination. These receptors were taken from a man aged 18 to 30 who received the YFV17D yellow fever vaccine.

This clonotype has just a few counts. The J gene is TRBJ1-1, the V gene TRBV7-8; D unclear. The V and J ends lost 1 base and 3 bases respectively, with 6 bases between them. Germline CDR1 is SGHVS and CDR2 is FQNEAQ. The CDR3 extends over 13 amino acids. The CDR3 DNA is TGTGCCAGCAGCTTAGTCGTCGACACTGAAGCTTTCTTT. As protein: CASSLVVDTEAFF.

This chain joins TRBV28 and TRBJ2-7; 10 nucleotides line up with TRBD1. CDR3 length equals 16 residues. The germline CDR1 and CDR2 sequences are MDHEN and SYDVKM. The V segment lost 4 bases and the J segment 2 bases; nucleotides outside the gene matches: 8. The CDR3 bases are TGTGCCAGCAGTTCCGTGGGACAGGGGCGACCCTACGAGCAGTACGTC. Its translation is CASSSVGQGRPYEQYV.

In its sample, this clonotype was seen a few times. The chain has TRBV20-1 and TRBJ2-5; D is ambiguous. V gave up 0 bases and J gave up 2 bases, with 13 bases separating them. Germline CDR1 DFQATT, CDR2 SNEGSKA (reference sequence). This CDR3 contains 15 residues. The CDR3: CSAREGSSAQETQYF. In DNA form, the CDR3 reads TGCAGTGCTAGAGAGGGTAGCTCAGCTCAAGAGACCCAGTACTTC.

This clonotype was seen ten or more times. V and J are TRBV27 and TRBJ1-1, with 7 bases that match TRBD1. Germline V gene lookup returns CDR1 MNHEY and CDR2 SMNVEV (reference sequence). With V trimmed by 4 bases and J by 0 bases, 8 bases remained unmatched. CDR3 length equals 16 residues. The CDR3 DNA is TGTGCCAGCAGTTCCAACCCGACAGGGATGAACACTGAAGCTTTCTTT. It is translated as CASSSNPTGMNTEAFF.

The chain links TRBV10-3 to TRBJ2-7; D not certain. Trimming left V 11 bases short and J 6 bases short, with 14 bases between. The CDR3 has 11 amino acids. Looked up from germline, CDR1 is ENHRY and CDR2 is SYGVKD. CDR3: CAVGPVGEQYF. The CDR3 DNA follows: TGTGCCGTAGGGCCGGTTGGCGAGCAGTACTTC.

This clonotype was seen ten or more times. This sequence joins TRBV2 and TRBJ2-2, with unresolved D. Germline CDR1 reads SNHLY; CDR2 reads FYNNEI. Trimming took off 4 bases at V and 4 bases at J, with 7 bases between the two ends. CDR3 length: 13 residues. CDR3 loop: CASSGTRTGELFF. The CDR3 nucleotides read TGTGCCAGCAGTGGGACCCGCACCGGGGAGCTGTTTTTT.

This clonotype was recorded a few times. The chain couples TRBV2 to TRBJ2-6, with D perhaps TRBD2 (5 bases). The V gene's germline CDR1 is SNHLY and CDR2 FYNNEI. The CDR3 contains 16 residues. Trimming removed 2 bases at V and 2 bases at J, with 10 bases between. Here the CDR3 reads CASSEREYTGANVLTF. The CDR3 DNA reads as TGTGCCAGCAGTGAAAGGGAGTATACTGGGGCCAACGTCCTGACTTTC.

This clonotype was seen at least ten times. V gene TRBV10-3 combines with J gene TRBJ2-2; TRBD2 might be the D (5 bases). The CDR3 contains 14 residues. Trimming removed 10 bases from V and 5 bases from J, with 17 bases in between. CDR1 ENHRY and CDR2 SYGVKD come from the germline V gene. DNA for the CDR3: TGTGCCACGGCCTCGAGGGTTGAGACCGGGGAGCTGTTTTTT. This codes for CATASRVETGELFF.

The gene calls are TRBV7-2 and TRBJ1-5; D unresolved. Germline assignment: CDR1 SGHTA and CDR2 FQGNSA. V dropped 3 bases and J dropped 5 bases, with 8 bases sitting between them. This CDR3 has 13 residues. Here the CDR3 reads CASSFTDDQPQHF. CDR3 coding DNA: TGTGCCAGCAGCTTCACAGATGATCAGCCCCAGCATTTT.